This is a list of T cell receptor beta chains from one sample in a study of blood T cell repertoires in COVID-19. Sequencing was performed with immunoSEQ multiplex PCR; in TCRdb, only in-frame clones are kept and a portion is missing. The sample lists about 400,000 clones, roughly 86% occurring once. Source material: PBMCs or T cells enriched from blood (not recorded which). The receptors stem from a woman aged 25-40 years who had recovered from COVID-19. CDR3s include the opening cysteine and the closing phenylalanine or tryptophan. The D gene is left open where the match is weak. Only some rows state a clone size, as once, few, many or a class for expanded clones.

D gene: TRBD1
V gene: TRBV5-1
J gene: TRBJ1-4
clone size: NA
CDR3 protein: CASSDRVSREKLFF
CDR3 DNA: TGCGCCAGCAGCGACAGGGTGTCTCGGGAAAAACTGTTTTTT

D gene: TRBD2
V gene: TRBV27
J gene: TRBJ2-1
clone size: NA
CDR3 protein: CASRTSASYNEQFF
CDR3 DNA: TGTGCCAGCAGGACTAGCGCCTCCTACAATGAGCAGTTCTTC

D gene: TRBD1
V gene: TRBV4-1
J gene: TRBJ1-1
clone size: NA
CDR3 protein: CASSPDRAPPLNTEAFF
CDR3 DNA: TGCGCCAGCAGCCCAGACAGGGCCCCTCCATTGAACACTGAAGCTTTCTTT

D gene: TRBD1
V gene: TRBV5-1
J gene: TRBJ1-1
clone size: NA
CDR3 protein: CASSQQLRDSNTEAFF
CDR3 DNA: TGCGCCAGCAGCCAGCAACTCCGGGACAGCAACACTGAAGCTTTCTTT

D gene: NA
V gene: TRBV18
J gene: TRBJ2-3
clone size: NA
CDR3 protein: CASSRKQDYADTQYF
CDR3 DNA: TGTGCCAGCTCACGGAAACAGGACTACGCAGATACGCAGTATTTT

D gene: TRBD2
V gene: TRBV9
J gene: TRBJ2-7
clone size: NA
CDR3 protein: CASSPGTSGRAYEQYF
CDR3 DNA: TGTGCCAGCAGCCCAGGGACTAGCGGGAGGGCCTACGAGCAGTACTTC

D gene: TRBD1
V gene: TRBV19
J gene: TRBJ1-6
clone size: few
CDR3 protein: CASSPRTGDLSPLHF
CDR3 DNA: TGTGCCAGTAGTCCCCGGACAGGGGACCTTTCACCCCTCCACTTT

D gene: TRBD1
V gene: TRBV6-1
J gene: TRBJ1-4
clone size: NA
CDR3 protein: CASSESVGQGGEKLFF
CDR3 DNA: TGTGCCAGCAGTGAATCTGTGGGACAGGGTGGGGAAAAACTGTTTTTT

D gene: NA
V gene: TRBV18
J gene: TRBJ1-3
clone size: NA
CDR3 protein: CASSPVRGQSSGNTIYF
CDR3 DNA: TGTGCCAGCTCACCAGTTCGAGGTCAGAGCTCTGGAAACACCATATATTTT

D gene: NA
V gene: TRBV28
J gene: TRBJ2-7
clone size: NA
CDR3 protein: CASNQQVVGEQYF
CDR3 DNA: TGTGCCAGCAATCAGCAGGTTGTTGGCGAGCAGTACTTC

D gene: TRBD2
V gene: TRBV5-6
J gene: TRBJ2-7
clone size: NA
CDR3 protein: CASRVAGAGYEQYF
CDR3 DNA: TGTGCCAGCAGGGTAGCGGGAGCTGGGTACGAGCAGTACTTC

D gene: NA
V gene: TRBV19
J gene: TRBJ1-5
clone size: NA
CDR3 protein: CASSSDTSNQPQHF
CDR3 DNA: TGTGCCAGTAGTTCAGACACTAGCAATCAGCCCCAGCATTTT

D gene: NA
V gene: TRBV7-9
J gene: TRBJ2-7
clone size: NA
CDR3 protein: CASSPTGEAFEQYF
CDR3 DNA: TGTGCCAGCAGCCCCACAGGGGAGGCTTTCGAGCAGTACTTC

D gene: NA
V gene: TRBV28
J gene: TRBJ2-5
clone size: NA
CDR3 protein: CASSSMSLRVEETQYF
CDR3 DNA: TGTGCCAGCAGTTCAATGTCTCTACGGGTAGAGGAGACCCAGTACTTC

D gene: TRBD1
V gene: TRBV6-5
J gene: TRBJ1-1
clone size: NA
CDR3 protein: CASRRTGLVAEAFF
CDR3 DNA: TGTGCCAGCAGAAGGACAGGGCTGGTAGCTGAAGCTTTCTTT

D gene: TRBD2
V gene: TRBV4-2
J gene: TRBJ2-1
clone size: NA
CDR3 protein: CASSQSGTSGDGEQFF
CDR3 DNA: TGTGCCAGCAGCCAATCCGGGACTAGCGGGGACGGCGAGCAGTTCTTC

D gene: NA
V gene: TRBV30
J gene: TRBJ1-6
clone size: NA
CDR3 protein: CAWASGRGYNSPLHF
CDR3 DNA: TGTGCCTGGGCCTCTGGGAGGGGATATAATTCACCCCTCCACTTT

D gene: TRBD1
V gene: TRBV3-1/TRBV3-2
J gene: TRBJ2-1
clone size: NA
CDR3 protein: CASSQPRDSYNEQFF
CDR3 DNA: TGTGCCAGCAGCCAACCTCGGGACAGTTACAATGAGCAGTTCTTC

D gene: NA
V gene: TRBV29-1
J gene: TRBJ1-1
clone size: NA
CDR3 protein: CSVVVLNTEAFF
CDR3 DNA: TGCAGCGTTGTAGTGCTGAACACTGAAGCTTTCTTT

D gene: NA
V gene: TRBV29-1
J gene: TRBJ2-2
clone size: NA
CDR3 protein: CSVAGYTGELFF
CDR3 DNA: TGCAGCGTTGCCGGGTACACCGGGGAGCTGTTTTTT

D gene: NA
V gene: TRBV12-3/TRBV12-4
J gene: TRBJ2-7
clone size: NA
CDR3 protein: CATRGGSYEQYF
CDR3 DNA: TGTGCCACCCGAGGTGGCTCCTACGAGCAGTACTTC

D gene: TRBD1
V gene: TRBV5-1
J gene: TRBJ1-1
clone size: NA
CDR3 protein: CAGGQSANTEAFF
CDR3 DNA: TGCGCCGGGGGACAGAGCGCCAACACTGAAGCTTTCTTT

D gene: TRBD2
V gene: TRBV2
J gene: TRBJ2-1
clone size: NA
CDR3 protein: CASSAGLAGGYEQFF
CDR3 DNA: TGTGCCAGCAGTGCGGGACTAGCGGGGGGCTATGAGCAGTTCTTC

D gene: TRBD2
V gene: TRBV6-2/TRBV6-3
J gene: TRBJ2-2
clone size: once
CDR3 protein: CASSYASGLTGELFF
CDR3 DNA: TGTGCCAGCAGTTATGCTAGCGGATTAACCGGGGAGCTGTTTTTT

D gene: TRBD2
V gene: TRBV6-5
J gene: TRBJ2-7
clone size: NA
CDR3 protein: CASRLTSGNYEQYF
CDR3 DNA: TGTGCCAGCAGGTTGACTAGCGGTAACTACGAGCAGTACTTC

D gene: TRBD2
V gene: TRBV10-3
J gene: TRBJ2-7
clone size: NA
CDR3 protein: CAISDVGGTSYEQYF
CDR3 DNA: TGTGCCATCAGTGATGTCGGGGGGACTTCCTACGAGCAGTACTTC

D gene: NA
V gene: TRBV7-2
J gene: TRBJ2-7
clone size: NA
CDR3 protein: CASRGITTAAEQYF
CDR3 DNA: TGTGCCAGCAGGGGAATTACGACAGCTGCCGAGCAGTACTTC

D gene: TRBD1
V gene: TRBV30
J gene: TRBJ2-5
clone size: NA
CDR3 protein: CAWSKGQGVETQYF
CDR3 DNA: TGTGCCTGGAGTAAAGGGCAGGGGGTAGAGACCCAGTACTTC

D gene: NA
V gene: TRBV28
J gene: TRBJ1-5
clone size: NA
CDR3 protein: CASSSGRRGSNQPQHF
CDR3 DNA: TGTGCCAGCAGTTCCGGAAGGAGGGGAAGCAATCAGCCCCAGCATTTT

D gene: TRBD1
V gene: TRBV2
J gene: TRBJ2-1
clone size: NA
CDR3 protein: CASSRSGQGAYNEQFF
CDR3 DNA: TGTGCCAGCAGTCGATCGGGACAGGGGGCGTACAATGAGCAGTTCTTC

D gene: NA
V gene: TRBV9
J gene: TRBJ2-5
clone size: NA
CDR3 protein: CASSVFGGSQETQYF
CDR3 DNA: TGTGCCAGCAGCGTATTCGGAGGCAGCCAAGAGACCCAGTACTTC

D gene: NA
V gene: TRBV6-5
J gene: TRBJ1-4
clone size: NA
CDR3 protein: CASSYGGRSEKLFF
CDR3 DNA: TGTGCCAGCAGTTACGGTGGGAGGAGTGAAAAACTGTTTTTT

D gene: NA
V gene: TRBV27
J gene: TRBJ1-2
clone size: NA
CDR3 protein: CATSRGRGYGYTF
CDR3 DNA: TGTGCCACAAGCAGGGGAAGGGGTTATGGCTACACCTTC

D gene: TRBD2
V gene: TRBV9
J gene: TRBJ2-1
clone size: NA
CDR3 protein: CASSVVSGSYNEQFF
CDR3 DNA: TGTGCCAGCAGCGTAGTTAGCGGGAGCTACAATGAGCAGTTCTTC

D gene: NA
V gene: TRBV4-1
J gene: TRBJ2-6
clone size: NA
CDR3 protein: CASSQTAGSGANVLTF
CDR3 DNA: TGCGCCAGCAGCCAAACGGCAGGATCTGGGGCCAACGTCCTGACTTTC

D gene: NA
V gene: TRBV19
J gene: TRBJ1-2
clone size: NA
CDR3 protein: CASSTAQNYGYTF
CDR3 DNA: TGTGCCAGTAGTACTGCCCAGAACTATGGCTACACCTTC

D gene: TRBD1
V gene: TRBV29-1
J gene: TRBJ1-1
clone size: NA
CDR3 protein: CSVAGQIMNTEAFF
CDR3 DNA: TGCAGCGTTGCGGGACAGATAATGAACACTGAAGCTTTCTTT

D gene: TRBD1
V gene: TRBV6-2/TRBV6-3
J gene: TRBJ2-7
clone size: NA
CDR3 protein: CASSKTGDFYEQYF
CDR3 DNA: TGTGCCAGCAGCAAGACAGGGGATTTCTACGAGCAGTACTTC

D gene: NA
V gene: TRBV3-1/TRBV3-2
J gene: TRBJ1-1
clone size: few
CDR3 protein: CASSPRGTEAFF
CDR3 DNA: TGTGCCAGCAGCCCAAGGGGGACTGAAGCTTTCTTT

D gene: TRBD1
V gene: TRBV5-1
J gene: TRBJ1-2
clone size: NA
CDR3 protein: CASSVWGGTGDYGYTF
CDR3 DNA: TGCGCCAGCAGCGTCTGGGGTGGGACAGGGGACTATGGCTACACCTTC

D gene: NA
V gene: TRBV12-3/TRBV12-4
J gene: TRBJ2-7
clone size: NA
CDR3 protein: CASSHTGWSEQYF
CDR3 DNA: TGTGCCAGCAGCCACACGGGTTGGAGCGAGCAGTACTTC

D gene: NA
V gene: TRBV3-1/TRBV3-2
J gene: TRBJ1-6
clone size: NA
CDR3 protein: CASSQELSTNSPLHF
CDR3 DNA: TGTGCCAGCAGCCAAGAACTGTCAACTAATTCACCCCTCCACTTT

D gene: NA
V gene: TRBV4-1
J gene: TRBJ2-1
clone size: NA
CDR3 protein: CASSQGQASSYNEQFF
CDR3 DNA: TGCGCCAGCAGCCAAGGGCAGGCGAGCTCCTACAATGAGCAGTTCTTC

D gene: NA
V gene: TRBV30
J gene: TRBJ1-4
clone size: NA
CDR3 protein: CAWSLPSAGGNEKLFF
CDR3 DNA: TGTGCCTGGAGTCTACCGTCGGCAGGCGGGAATGAAAAACTGTTTTTT

D gene: NA
V gene: TRBV27
J gene: TRBJ1-5
clone size: NA
CDR3 protein: CASSFGGKNQPQHF
CDR3 DNA: TGTGCCAGCAGTTTCGGGGGAAAGAATCAGCCCCAGCATTTT

D gene: NA
V gene: TRBV9
J gene: TRBJ1-3
clone size: NA
CDR3 protein: CASSVAGAPSGNTIYF
CDR3 DNA: TGTGCCAGCAGCGTAGCAGGGGCCCCCTCTGGAAACACCATATATTTT

D gene: NA
V gene: TRBV9
J gene: TRBJ1-1
clone size: NA
CDR3 protein: CASSVGGKEAFF
CDR3 DNA: TGTGCCAGCAGCGTAGGAGGGAAAGAAGCTTTCTTT

D gene: NA
V gene: TRBV5-4
J gene: TRBJ1-6
clone size: NA
CDR3 protein: CASSLSGSSYNSPLHF
CDR3 DNA: TGTGCCAGCAGCTTGTCGGGAAGCTCCTATAATTCACCCCTCCACTTT

D gene: NA
V gene: TRBV4-1
J gene: TRBJ2-7
clone size: NA
CDR3 protein: CASSTKGTGVGSSYEQYF
CDR3 DNA: TGCGCCAGCAGTACAAAAGGAACGGGGGTCGGGAGCTCCTACGAGCAGTACTTC

D gene: TRBD2
V gene: TRBV19
J gene: TRBJ2-3
clone size: NA
CDR3 protein: CASSLGTRIDTQYF
CDR3 DNA: TGTGCCAGTAGCCTTGGGACTAGGATAGATACGCAGTATTTT

D gene: NA
V gene: TRBV10-1
J gene: TRBJ1-1
clone size: NA
CDR3 protein: CASSEGGNTEAFF
CDR3 DNA: TGCGCCAGCAGTGAAGGCGGGAACACTGAAGCTTTCTTT

D gene: NA
V gene: TRBV28
J gene: TRBJ1-4
clone size: NA
CDR3 protein: CASSLYTTPEKLFF
CDR3 DNA: TGTGCCAGCAGTTTGTACACTACCCCAGAAAAACTGTTTTTT